The sequence of this TCR beta chain was determined in a study of blood T cell repertoires in COVID-19. Study-level information: Sites across the United States, Italy and Spain contributed samples from acute and convalescent COVID-19.

This table comes from immunoSEQ multiplex PCR, and its TCRdb copy is limited to in-frame clones, with some not included. This repertoire shows a few hundred thousand clones, 89% found once; its top ten account for roughly 1.2%. Per the germline V gene, CDR1 is LGHDT and CDR2 is YNNKEL (reference sequence). This CDR3 has 14 amino acids. The germline V and J ends were trimmed by 4 bases and 2 bases, with 9 bases remaining between them. The sequence came from a man aged 40-50 years with acute or convalescent COVID-19. The sample comprised peripheral blood. The chain uses TRBV3-1 (or the pseudogene TRBV3-2) and TRBJ1-3, with a weak D call TRBD1 (6 bases). The CDR3 spells CASSRPGAGNTIYF. CDR3 bases: TGTGCCAGCAGCCGACCAGGGGCTGGAAACACCATATATTTT.